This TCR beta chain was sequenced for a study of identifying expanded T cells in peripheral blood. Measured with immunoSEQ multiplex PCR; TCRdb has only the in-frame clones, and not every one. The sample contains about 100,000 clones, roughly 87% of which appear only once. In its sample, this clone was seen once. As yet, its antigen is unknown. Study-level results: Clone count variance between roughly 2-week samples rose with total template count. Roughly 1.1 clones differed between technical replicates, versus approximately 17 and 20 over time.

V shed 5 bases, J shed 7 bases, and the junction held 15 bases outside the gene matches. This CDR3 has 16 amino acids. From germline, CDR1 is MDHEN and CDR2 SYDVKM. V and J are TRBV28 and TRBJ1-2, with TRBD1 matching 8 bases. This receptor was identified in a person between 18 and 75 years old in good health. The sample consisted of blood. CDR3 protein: CASSLALGDRSAGYTF. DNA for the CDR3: TGTGCCAGCAGTCTAGCCCTTGGGGACAGGTCGGCTGGCTACACCTTC.